Presented here are 24 T cell receptor beta chains from one specimen sequenced in a study of T-cell reconstitution after alpha-beta-depleted transplantation in children. Unique molecular identifiers tagged the TCRbeta library. TCRdb re-analysed the PCR reads in MiXCR, keeping a single row per CDR3 protein. Among about 610,000 distinct CDR3 sequences, 10% were seen once, and the ten largest hold about 4%. Material: PBMCs from the stem cell graft donor, obtained from the stem cell graft. These receptors were collected from a human donor who donated a stem cell graft to a child with acute myeloid leukemia.

The table lists this clonotype with many counts. The rearrangement links TRBV18 to TRBJ2-3, with D uncertain. V lost 3 bases and J 2 bases, leaving 9 bases between the germline ends. CDR1 is KGHSH and CDR2 is LQKENI in the germline V gene. This CDR3 comprises 14 residues. The CDR3 coding sequence is TGTGCCAGCTCACCCACTATTCTCACAGATACGCAGTATTTT. Translating it yields CASSPTILTDTQYF.

The rearrangement links TRBV20-1 to TRBJ2-3; D unclear. Germline V gives CDR1 DFQATT, CDR2 SNEGSKA (reference sequence). This CDR3 contains 15 residues. The V end lost 2 bases, the J end lost 1 base, and 13 bases lay between the germline ends. The chain's CDR3 is CSARTDLRGTDTQYF. The CDR3 DNA reads TGCAGTGCTAGAACCGACCTACGGGGCACAGATACGCAGTATTTT.

The V gene is TRBV14, the J gene TRBJ2-7, with D perhaps matching TRBD1 (6 bases). CDR3 length: 12 amino acids. Germline V CDR1 and CDR2: SGHDN, FVKESK. V shed 5 bases and J shed 6 bases, with 11 bases lying between them. The CDR3: CASSTQGFEQYF. The CDR3 region has the DNA TGTGCCAGCAGCACACAGGGTTTCGAGCAGTACTTC.

In its sample, this clonotype was seen a few times. The junction shows a germline mismatch at one end, possibly a read error. The chain uses TRBV7-7 and TRBJ2-2; TRBD2 might be the D (6 bases). The CDR3 is made up of 15 amino acids. Germline loops: CDR1 SSHAT, CDR2 FNYEAQ (reference sequence). CDR3 sequence reads: CASSLGAAGTGELFF. Here the CDR3 DNA reads TGTGCTAGCAGCTTAGGGGCAGCGGGTACGGGGGAGCTGTTTTTT.

This sequence joins TRBV20-1 and TRBJ1-5; unclear D gene. Per the germline V gene, CDR1 is DFQATT and CDR2 is SNEGSKA (reference sequence). This CDR3 contains 16 residues. Between the trimmed V and J ends, which lost 0 bases and 0 bases, there was a span of 12 bases. The CDR3 nucleotides are TGCAGTGCTAGAGATAGTGGCAGATATAGCAATCAGCCCCAGCATTTT. Its protein product is CSARDSGRYSNQPQHF.

In this sample, this clonotype turned up many times. The V gene is TRBV20-1, the J gene TRBJ2-1, with 8 bases identical to TRBD2. Per germline, CDR1 DFQATT and CDR2 SNEGSKA (reference sequence). J was trimmed by 4 bases and V by 1 base; bases with no gene match: 6. The CDR3 sequence is 15 residues long. CDR3 in amino acids: CSARAASGLYNEQFF. The CDR3 DNA follows: TGCAGTGCTAGAGCGGCTAGCGGGCTTTACAATGAGCAGTTCTTC.

The table lists this clonotype with many counts. The V and J genes are TRBV11-1 and TRBJ2-7; TRBD1 matches at 9 bases. This CDR3 has 18 residues. The V segment lost 1 base and the J segment 2 bases; nucleotides outside the gene matches: 12. Germline V lookup: CDR1 SGHAT, CDR2 FQDESV (reference sequence). The CDR3 coding sequence is TGTGCCAGCAGCTTAGTCATACTTGTTGGGACAGGGCCCTACGAGCAGTACTTC. Its translation: CASSLVILVGTGPYEQYF.

Many counts were recorded for this clonotype. J is TRBJ2-1 and V is TRBV5-1; 11 nucleotides line up with TRBD2. J lost 8 bases, V lost 0 bases, and 4 bases had no gene match. The CDR3 has 15 residues. Germline lookup yields CDR1 SGHRS and CDR2 YFSETQ. CDR3 loop: CASSLELAGGHEQFF. DNA of the CDR3: TGCGCCAGCAGCTTGGAGCTAGCGGGGGGTCATGAGCAGTTCTTC.

This clonotype was detected many times. The chain recombines TRBV29-1 with TRBJ2-3, with 9 bases matching TRBD1. Germline trimming cut 4 bases from V and 2 bases from J; bases unmatched to any gene: 4. From germline, CDR1 is SQVTM and CDR2 ANQGSEA. CDR3 length equals 14 residues. The CDR3 sequence is CSVARTGATDTQYF. In DNA, the CDR3 is TGCAGCGTTGCGAGGACAGGGGCCACAGATACGCAGTATTTT.

This clonotype was observed at least ten times. The chain uses TRBV29-1 and TRBJ2-2; 14 positions match TRBD2. Looked up from germline, CDR1 is SQVTM and CDR2 is ANQGSEA. The junction had 12 bases not matched to a gene; V was cut back by 6 bases and J by 3 bases. The CDR3 covers 18 residues. CDR3 amino acids: CSVPGGLAGVSDTGELFF. In DNA, the CDR3 is TGCAGCGTCCCAGGGGGACTAGCGGGAGTTTCGGACACCGGGGAGCTGTTTTTT.

In this sample, this clonotype turned up many times. The chain is built from TRBV4-3 and TRBJ2-7; 10 bases are a match to TRBD2. The germline V gene has CDR1 LGHNA and CDR2 YSLEER. The trim removed 1 base at V and 5 bases at J, leaving 5 bases unmatched. This CDR3 comprises 15 residues. The CDR3: CASSQVPSGSHEQYF. CDR3 coding DNA: TGCGCCAGCAGCCAAGTCCCTAGCGGGAGCCACGAGCAGTACTTC.

The chain recombines TRBV30 with TRBJ2-3; the match to TRBD2 covers 15 bases. Germline trimming cut 8 bases from V and 6 bases from J; bases unmatched to any gene: 6. The germline CDR1 and CDR2 sequences are GTSNPN and SVGIG (reference sequence). The CDR3 runs 14 residues. The DNA of the CDR3 is TGTGCCCGAACCGGGACTAGCGGGAGGGATACGCAGTATTTT. Translation gives CARTGTSGRDTQYF.

This clonotype appeared many times. This chain connects TRBV7-2 to TRBJ1-2, with 9 bases fitting TRBD1. V shed 7 bases and J 5 bases; nucleotides not matched to a gene: 11. The germline CDR1 and CDR2 sequences are SGHTA and FQGNSA. The CDR3 is made up of 15 amino acids. CDR3 protein: CASNSMGQGPYGYTF. DNA of the CDR3: TGTGCCAGCAACTCAATGGGACAGGGACCATATGGCTACACCTTC.

This clonotype was observed a few times. CDR3 in amino acids: CSAGDRVGSHQPQHF. CDR3 nucleotide sequence: TGCAGTGCGGGGGACAGGGTCGGGTCGCATCAGCCCCAGCATTTT. The V and J genes are TRBV20-1 and TRBJ1-5; 9 bases map to TRBD1. Germline CDR1 and CDR2: DFQATT and SNEGSKA (reference sequence). This CDR3 has 15 amino acids. Trimming removed 6 bases from V and 5 bases from J; junction bases left unmatched: 11.

The chain joins TRBV20-1 to TRBJ2-7; TRBD2 matches at 9 bases. The CDR3 runs 15 residues. Trimming removed 0 bases from V and 1 base from J; junction bases left unmatched: 4. Germline CDR1 and CDR2: DFQATT and SNEGSKA (reference sequence). CDR3 nucleotide sequence: TGCAGTGCTAGAGATTATAGCGGGAGTTCCTACGAGCAGTACTTC. Its protein product is CSARDYSGSSYEQYF.

This clonotype appeared many times. The chain employs TRBV20-1 and TRBJ1-4, with D hard to call. With 6 bases removed from V and 7 bases from J, the gap between germline ends came to 15 bases. This CDR3 spans 13 amino acids. CDR1 is DFQATT, CDR2 SNEGSKA, per germline (reference sequence). The CDR3 DNA reads TGCAGTGCCAAGACCGGGCAGATTGAAAAACTGTTTTTT. It codes for CSAKTGQIEKLFF.

This clonotype was recorded at least ten times. The chain has TRBV2 and TRBJ1-4, with 10 nucleotides matching TRBD1. Per germline, CDR1 SNHLY and CDR2 FYNNEI. The CDR3 is made up of 14 amino acids. J was trimmed by 10 bases and V by 9 bases; bases with no gene match: 11. CDR3 sequence reads: CASQPGQGEAKLFF. DNA of the CDR3: TGTGCCAGTCAGCCAGGACAGGGGGAAGCAAAACTGTTTTTT.

This clonotype was seen many times. V and J are TRBV20-1 and TRBJ2-5; D is uncertain. Germline-derived CDR1 and CDR2 are DFQATT and SNEGSKA (reference sequence). The germline V and J ends were trimmed by 4 bases and 4 bases, with 7 bases remaining between them. The CDR3 is 11 residues long. The CDR3 loop reads CSAKSLETQYF. The CDR3 nucleotides are TGCAGTGCTAAAAGTTTAGAGACCCAGTACTTC.

The V gene is TRBV11-2, the J gene TRBJ1-2, with a possible D match to TRBD1 (5 bases). Trimming removed 0 bases from V and 8 bases from J, with 28 bases in between. From germline, CDR1 is SGHAT and CDR2 FQNNGV. There are 19 residues in the CDR3. The CDR3 protein is CASSLDLDGDWSWTEGYTF. The CDR3 DNA is TGTGCCAGCAGCTTAGATCTGGACGGGGACTGGTCTTGGACTGAGGGCTACACCTTC.

This clonotype was seen repeatedly, ten times or more. The J gene is TRBJ2-7, the V gene TRBV20-1; TRBD1 agrees at 7 bases. Germline V gene data show CDR1 as DFQATT and CDR2 as SNEGSKA (reference sequence). CDR3 length equals 15 residues. J lost 5 bases, V lost 2 bases, and 12 bases had no gene match. The CDR3 loop reads CSARHTTGVENEQYF. Written as DNA, the CDR3 is TGCAGTGCTAGACATACCACAGGGGTTGAGAACGAGCAGTACTTC.

The rearrangement joins TRBV27 to TRBJ2-7; the D gene is possibly TRBD2 (5 bases). V lost 5 bases to trimming and J lost 9 bases, with 14 bases between them. In germline, CDR1 is MNHEY, CDR2 SMNVEV (reference sequence). The CDR3 is 12 residues long. The CDR3, as DNA: TGTGCCAGCAGTCCCCTGCGAGGGCGGCAGTACTTC. Its protein product is CASSPLRGRQYF.

The rearrangement joins TRBV25-1 to TRBJ2-7; 12 nucleotides align to TRBD2. Germline trimming cut 4 bases from V and 4 bases from J; bases unmatched to any gene: 8. The CDR3 is 16 residues long. The germline V gene encodes CDR1 MGHDK and CDR2 SYGVNS. The CDR3: CASSGGSTSGSYEQYF. The CDR3 bases are TGTGCCAGCAGTGGGGGCTCGACTAGCGGGAGTTACGAGCAGTACTTC.

This clonotype was counted many times. CDR3 sequence (DNA): TGTGCCAGCAGTTTAGCGCGGCTAGTTGGCCAAGAGACCCAGTACTTC. Amino acid sequence: CASSLARLVGQETQYF. The chain employs TRBV12-3 or TRBV12-4 and TRBJ2-5; D unclear. The CDR3 contains 16 residues. V lost 0 bases and J lost 1, with 12 bases in between.

This clonotype was counted only a few times. The V gene is TRBV7-3, the J gene TRBJ1-1, with a tentative D call TRBD1 (5 bases). CDR3 size: 15 residues. The ends were cut back, 5 bases at V and 5 bases at J, with 18 bases in the middle. The germline V gene encodes CDR1 SGHTA and CDR2 FQGTGA. The DNA for the CDR3 is TGTGCCAGCAGCCTCACAGCGGGGGGGAAGACTGAAGCTTTCTTT. Its translation is CASSLTAGGKTEAFF.